The 32 T cell receptor beta chains in this list originate from one sample, sequenced in a study of CD8+ T cells in alopecia areata. Isolated RNA was reverse transcribed into cDNA used as the sequencing template. TCRdb keeps only in-frame clones here, not all; method: immunoSEQ multiplex PCR. The sample has over 110,000 clones; approximately 50% are singletons. Sample: CD4+ T cells sorted from blood, taken at week 0. Source of these receptors: a human donor with alopecia areata.

This clone was detected only once. DNA for the CDR3: TGTGCCAGCAGTTCCCCCGGGGAGGCCAAAAACATTCAGTACTTC. Protein product: CASSSPGEAKNIQYF. The chain employs TRBV6-6 and TRBJ2-4, with D possibly matching TRBD2 (5 bases). V was trimmed by 4 bases and J by 1 base, leaving 11 bases between them. The CDR3 has 15 residues. The germline V gene has CDR1 MNHNY and CDR2 SVGAGI (reference sequence).

The V and J genes are TRBV7-9 and TRBJ2-2, with unresolved D. This CDR3 region has 14 residues. CDR1 and CDR2 from the germline V gene are SEHNR and FQNEAQ (reference sequence). V dropped 1 base and J dropped 7 bases, with 10 bases sitting between them. The CDR3 coding sequence is TGTGCCAGCAGCTTAGGAGGTTTAGGCGGGGAGCTGTTTTTT. Its translation is CASSLGGLGGELFF.

This clone has a handful of counts. This rearrangement joins TRBV14 to TRBJ2-2; the D call may be TRBD1 or TRBD2 (5 bases each). Germline CDR1 reads SGHDN; CDR2 reads FVKESK. Trimming cost V 4 bases and J 2 bases, with 8 bases left between them. The CDR3 consists of 14 residues. The chain's CDR3 is CASSPGGNTGELFF. The DNA for the CDR3 is TGTGCCAGCAGCCCTGGGGGAAACACCGGGGAGCTGTTTTTT.

The chain recombines TRBV29-1 with TRBJ2-4; D is possibly TRBD1 (5 bases). V dropped 4 bases and J dropped 6 bases, with 7 bases sitting between them. The germline gives CDR1 SQVTM, CDR2 ANQGSEA. The CDR3 totals 11 residues. The CDR3: CSVVRGNIQYF. The CDR3 region has the DNA TGCAGCGTTGTTAGGGGAAACATTCAGTACTTC.

This clone was observed a few times. This chain links TRBV4-1 with TRBJ1-5; the D gene is possibly TRBD1 (5 bases). V was trimmed by 1 base and J by 3 bases, leaving 10 bases between them. The germline V gene has CDR1 MGHRA and CDR2 YSYEKL. The CDR3 runs 15 residues. CDR3 DNA sequence: TGCGCCAGCAGCCAAGGACCGGGACCCAATCAGCCCCAGCATTTT. It encodes CASSQGPGPNQPQHF.

The J gene is TRBJ2-7, the V gene TRBV11-1, with D possibly being TRBD2 (6 bases). The V gene's germline CDR1 is SGHAT and CDR2 FQDESV (reference sequence). The CDR3 covers 13 residues. V was pared by 4 bases and J by 2 bases, with 9 bases between. CDR3 protein: CASSSGLAYEQYF. The CDR3 DNA sequence: TGTGCCAGCAGCTCGGGACTGGCCTACGAGCAGTACTTC.

V gene TRBV20-1 combines with J gene TRBJ1-1; D unclear. CDR3 length equals 11 residues. The V gene lost 6 bases and the J gene lost 5 bases, with 10 bases spanning the gap. Germline CDR1 and CDR2: DFQATT and SNEGSKA (reference sequence). CDR3 nucleotide sequence: TGCAGTGCCAAGGGCCGGACTGAAGCTTTCTTT. This codes for CSAKGRTEAFF.

The chain couples TRBV7-9 to TRBJ2-7; D uncertain. CDR1 SEHNR and CDR2 FQNEAQ come from the germline V gene (reference sequence). This CDR3 region has 14 residues. The germline V and J ends were trimmed by 4 bases and 2 bases, with 12 bases remaining between them. The CDR3 loop reads CASSSPTPPYEQYF. CDR3 sequence (DNA): TGTGCCAGCAGCTCACCGACTCCACCCTACGAGCAGTACTTC. The full variable domain, completed using reference TRBV7-9 and TRBJ2-7, is DTGVSQNPRHKITKRGQNVTFRCDPISEHNRLYWYRQTLGQGPEFLTYFQNEAQLEKSRLLSDRFSAERPKGSFSTLEIQRTEQGDSAMYLCASSSPTPPYEQYFGPGTRLTVT.

The chain carries TRBV2 and TRBJ2-5; TRBD1 or TRBD2 may be the D gene (5 bases each). This CDR3 has 12 amino acids. CDR1 is SNHLY, CDR2 FYNNEI, per germline. V was clipped by 6 bases and J by 5 bases, with 10 bases between them. The CDR3 DNA follows: TGTGCCAGCAGAGAGAGGGGTGAGACCCAGTACTTC. This gives the protein CASRERGETQYF.

J is TRBJ2-1 and V is TRBV4-1, with D possibly matching TRBD2 (6 bases). CDR3 length equals 15 residues. V was clipped by 4 bases and J by 0 bases, with 10 bases between them. Germline V CDR1 and CDR2: MGHRA, YSYEKL. For the CDR3, the DNA is TGCGCCAGCAGCCGAATAGCGGTCTCCTACAATGAGCAGTTCTTC. It translates to CASSRIAVSYNEQFF.

This clone was recorded a few times. This sequence joins TRBV2 and TRBJ2-5; TRBD1 aligns across 8 bases. The ends lost 6 bases at V and 2 bases at J; junction bases unmatched: 8. In germline, CDR1 is SNHLY, CDR2 FYNNEI. The CDR3 is 15 amino acids. The CDR3 is CASRDDRGGQETQYF. The CDR3, as DNA: TGTGCCAGCAGAGACGACAGGGGTGGTCAAGAGACCCAGTACTTC.

This clone has more than one count but fewer than ten. The V gene is TRBV19, the J gene TRBJ2-6, with D perhaps matching TRBD2 (6 bases). Germline CDR1 is LNHDA and CDR2 is SQIVND (reference sequence). V lost 4 bases to trimming and J lost 2 bases, with 6 bases between them. The CDR3 sequence is 14 residues long. CDR3 region: CASSTGAGANVLTF. CDR3 nucleotides: TGTGCCAGTAGTACGGGAGCTGGGGCCAACGTCCTGACTTTC.

This clone was observed a few times. The chain joins TRBV29-1 to TRBJ2-1; D remains unclear. CDR1 and CDR2 from the germline V gene are SQVTM and ANQGSEA. This CDR3 comprises 15 residues. Trimming cost V 2 bases and J 0 bases, with 11 bases left between them. CDR3 bases: TGCAGCGTTGAATCCCTCAGGAGCTCCTACAATGAGCAGTTCTTC. As protein: CSVESLRSSYNEQFF.

This clone was detected a few times. V gene TRBV4-1 combines with J gene TRBJ1-2, with TRBD1 identical over 8 bases. V lost 0 bases and J lost 8; bases outside the gene matches: 5. Per germline, CDR1 MGHRA and CDR2 YSYEKL. The CDR3 spans 14 residues. The CDR3 DNA reads TGCGCCAGCAGCCAAGATCTGGGACAGGACGGCTACACCTTC. Translated, it gives CASSQDLGQDGYTF.

The chain uses TRBV29-1 and TRBJ2-1, with D possibly being TRBD1 (6 bases). The ends were cut back, 6 bases at V and 7 bases at J, with 19 bases in the middle. The CDR3 extends over 14 amino acids. The germline V gene encodes CDR1 SQVTM and CDR2 ANQGSEA. CDR3 protein: CSVRGTPDWNEQFF. The CDR3 DNA reads TGCAGCGTGAGGGGGACCCCAGATTGGAATGAGCAGTTCTTC.

With respect to this clone: This is likely a read error, given that the CDR3 carries no conserved phenylalanine or tryptophan at its end. No DNA is shown, since the ends of the CDR3 on it are uncertain; the CDR3 is the one TCRdb lists. The genes are TRBV29-1 and TRBJ1-2. Including both end residues, the CDR3 is 9 amino acids long. Per the germline V gene, CDR1 is SQVTM and CDR2 is ANQGSEA. The CDR3 reads CSVERDHAI.

This chain uses TRBV9 with TRBJ2-4, with D tentatively TRBD1 or TRBD2 (6 bases each). The germline V gene encodes CDR1 SGDLS and CDR2 YYNGEE. The CDR3 is 16 amino acids. V lost 1 base, J lost 1 base, and 12 bases lay in between. The CDR3 loop reads CASSVRGADAKNIQYF. DNA of the CDR3: TGTGCCAGCAGCGTAAGGGGGGCTGACGCCAAAAACATTCAGTACTTC.

The chain employs TRBV27 and TRBJ1-4, with unresolved D. Germline loops: CDR1 MNHEY, CDR2 SMNVEV (reference sequence). V lost 0 bases to trimming and J lost 0 bases, with 8 bases between them. This CDR3 is 16 amino acids long. The CDR3 reads CASSLSTATTNEKLFF. The CDR3 nucleotides are TGTGCCAGCAGTTTATCGACCGCAACAACTAATGAAAAACTGTTTTTT.

The CDR3 nucleotides read TGTGCCAGCAGCTTAGGCTCCGGTGGGGCCAACGTCCTGACTTTC. This sequence encodes CASSLGSGGANVLTF. The chain is built from TRBV7-9 and TRBJ2-6; D unresolved. The CDR3 is 15 amino acids. V was cut by 1 base and J by 3 bases, with 7 bases left in between. Looked up from germline, CDR1 is SEHNR and CDR2 is FQNEAQ (reference sequence).

The chain combines TRBV11-1 with TRBJ2-1, with TRBD2 as a possible D gene (5 bases). V lost 2 bases and J lost 0, with 11 bases in between. CDR3 length: 16 residues. Per germline, CDR1 SGHAT and CDR2 FQDESV (reference sequence). CDR3: CASSLRADPSYNEQFF. The CDR3 nucleotides are TGTGCCAGCAGCTTAAGAGCGGATCCCTCCTACAATGAGCAGTTCTTC.

This chain connects TRBV4-3 to TRBJ1-2; tentatively, D is TRBD1 (5 bases). CDR1 is LGHNA, CDR2 YSLEER, per germline. Trimming left V 0 bases short and J 4 bases short, with 12 bases between. This CDR3 has 15 amino acids. CDR3 nucleotides: TGCGCCAGCAGCCAAGACATGAGGCAGGGCTATGGCTACACCTTC. As protein: CASSQDMRQGYGYTF.

The chain couples TRBV29-1 to TRBJ1-1; the D is unclear. The ends were cut back, 5 bases at V and 1 base at J, with 5 bases in the middle. This CDR3 comprises 11 residues. The germline gives CDR1 SQVTM, CDR2 ANQGSEA. The CDR3 DNA reads TGCAGCGTTTCGAGGAACACTGAAGCTTTCTTT. It codes for CSVSRNTEAFF.

This clone was counted at least ten times. This CDR3 reads CASSPGTDYEQYF. The CDR3 nucleotides read TGTGCCAGCTCCCCCGGGACAGACTACGAGCAGTACTTC. V usage is TRBV18 and J usage is TRBJ2-7, with 7 bases identical to TRBD1. V shed 6 bases and J 3 bases; nucleotides not matched to a gene: 5. Germline loops: CDR1 KGHSH, CDR2 LQKENI. CDR3 length equals 13 residues.

The chain uses TRBV30 and TRBJ2-7; 10 nucleotides align to TRBD1. The CDR3 covers 15 residues. Looked up from germline, CDR1 is GTSNPN and CDR2 is SVGIG (reference sequence). V shed 2 bases and J 5 bases; nucleotides not matched to a gene: 9. The CDR3 loop reads CAWSRAGTGVDEQYF. CDR3 nucleotide sequence: TGTGCCTGGAGTAGGGCCGGGACAGGGGTCGACGAGCAGTACTTC. The full variable domain, with the rest looked up from reference TRBV30 and TRBJ2-7, is SQTIHQWPATLVQPVGSPLSLECTVEGTSNPNLYWYRQAAGRGLQLLFYSVGIGQISSEVPQNLSASRPQDRQFILSSKKLLLSDSGFYLCAWSRAGTGVDEQYFGPGTRLTVT.

V and J are TRBV29-1 and TRBJ1-2; D possibly corresponds to TRBD1 (6 bases). The CDR3 sequence is 14 residues long. The germline V gene encodes CDR1 SQVTM and CDR2 ANQGSEA. V dropped 3 bases and J dropped 5 bases, with 16 bases sitting between them. In DNA form, the CDR3 reads TGCAGCGTTGACGCTACAGGGTATCTTTATGGCTACACCTTC. Its translation: CSVDATGYLYGYTF.

This clone showed up just a few times. Within the sample, other DNA sequences also encode this same CDR3. This rearrangement joins TRBV29-1 to TRBJ2-5; D might be TRBD2 (6 bases). The CDR3 totals 11 residues. Germline assignment: CDR1 SQVTM and CDR2 ANQGSEA. For the CDR3, the DNA is TGCGTACCGGGGGTGGGAGAGACCCAGTACTTC. It specifies CVPGVGETQYF.

The chain employs TRBV30 and TRBJ2-1, with D perhaps TRBD2 (6 bases). With 2 bases removed from V and 10 bases from J, the gap between germline ends came to 12 bases. CDR1 and CDR2 from the germline V gene are GTSNPN and SVGIG (reference sequence). This CDR3 is built from 12 residues. The chain's CDR3 is CAWSLGLGEQFF. CDR3 DNA sequence: TGTGCCTGGAGTCTGGGACTTGGGGAGCAGTTCTTC.

The chain links TRBV5-1 to TRBJ2-6; D gene unclear. The V gene lost 1 base and the J gene lost 0 bases, with 2 bases spanning the gap. Germline V gene data show CDR1 as SGHRS and CDR2 as YFSETQ. The CDR3 runs 14 residues. CDR3 in DNA: TGCGCCAGCAGCTTGAGCTCTGGGGCCAACGTCCTGACTTTC. It yields the protein CASSLSSGANVLTF.

This clone was seen a handful of times. The rearrangement joins TRBV30 to TRBJ1-1, with D perhaps matching TRBD1 (5 bases). Germline V gene lookup returns CDR1 GTSNPN and CDR2 SVGIG (reference sequence). This CDR3 region has 13 residues. V was pared by 6 bases and J by 5 bases, with 16 bases between. The CDR3: CACLQDFGTEAFF. The CDR3 nucleotides read TGTGCCTGTCTACAGGACTTCGGGACTGAAGCTTTCTTT.

This clone was seen a few times. This chain connects TRBV23-1 to TRBJ2-7, with 7 bases that match TRBD1. TRBV23-1 is an ORF, and what it does is uncertain. V dropped 4 bases and J dropped 6; count of bases not matched to a gene: 6. This CDR3 region has 13 residues. CDR3 nucleotides: TGCGCCAGCAGTCGACGGTGGACAGGCGAGCAGTACTTC. Translated, it gives CASSRRWTGEQYF.

This clone was counted a few times. DNA for the CDR3: TGTGCCAGCAGCTTGGGACCGCAAGAGACCCAGTACTTC. Translated: CASSLGPQETQYF. The chain has TRBV5-6 and TRBJ2-5; D call uncertain. Between the trimmed V and J ends, which lost 0 bases and 2 bases, there was a span of 5 bases. This CDR3 is built from 13 residues. Germline V CDR1 and CDR2: SGHDT, YYEEEE.

This clone showed up just a few times. Other DNA sequences in this sample translate to the same CDR3. The chain links TRBV18 to TRBJ2-5; D unresolved. Per the germline V gene, CDR1 is KGHSH and CDR2 is LQKENI. The length of the CDR3 is 11 residues. V lost 3 bases and J lost 5, with 4 bases in between. As DNA, the CDR3 is TGTGCCAGCTCACCGATCGAGACCCAGTACTTC. Translating it yields CASSPIETQYF.